The subject of this entry is one T cell receptor (beta chain). This record belongs to a study of cytomegalovirus exposure and HLA in healthy donors. Study-wide background: Researchers found that under 90% of about 400 genotyped donors fell within the Caucasian-associated ancestry cluster.

Both 60 Vbeta primers and 13 Jbeta primers went into the PCR. Generated by immunoSEQ multiplex PCR, the TCRdb table keeps only in-frame clones and is missing some. The repertoire consists of around 190,000 clones, with around 78% occurring once and the leading ten covering 1.5% to 2%. The V and J ends lost 4 bases and 2 bases respectively, with 8 bases between them. CDR1 is MNHEY, CDR2 SMNVEV, per germline (reference sequence). The CDR3 consists of 13 residues. Source material: PBMCs. This TCR was sampled from a man aged 25-45 years in good health and CMV-seronegative. The chain links TRBV27 to TRBJ2-5; D not resolved. Here the CDR3 reads CASSWSSQETQYF. The CDR3 region has the DNA TGTGCCAGCAGTTGGAGTTCGCAAGAGACCCAGTACTTC.